Presented here are 9 T cell receptor beta chains from one specimen sequenced in a study of blood T cell repertoires in COVID-19 (dated by TCRdb to the early 2020s). Library construction relied on the immunoSEQ multiplex PCR assay. TCRdb's version of the immuneACCESS table is confined to in-frame rearrangements and falls short of the full clone set. An unresolved V gene accounts for under half of the shortfall where checked; the remainder is of unknown origin. A total of 120,000 to 150,000 clones appear in this sample, about 89% of them only once. The ten top clones hold about 6% of the sample. The sequenced sample was peripheral blood. The source of these receptors is a man older than 75 with acute or convalescent COVID-19.

V usage is TRBV7-9 and J usage is TRBJ2-4; 7 bases are a match to TRBD1. From germline, CDR1 is SEHNR and CDR2 FQNEAQ (reference sequence). Trimming cost V 5 bases and J 6 bases; bases outside gene matches: 10. CDR3 length: 15 amino acids. The CDR3, as DNA: TGTGCCAGCAGCACATCGACAGGGCTTGGAAACATTCAGTACTTC. This translates into CASSTSTGLGNIQYF.

The rearrangement links TRBV30 to TRBJ1-5; no definite D call. The germline CDR1 and CDR2 sequences are GTSNPN and SVGIG (reference sequence). V lost 1 base to trimming and J lost 6 bases, with 10 bases between them. There are 13 residues in the CDR3. The CDR3 nucleotides are TGTGCCTGGAGTGGCGCGTCGGGTCAGCCCCAGCATTTT. This encodes CAWSGASGQPQHF. Looking up the rest from reference TRBV30 and TRBJ1-5 gives the full variable domain: SQTIHQWPATLVQPVGSPLSLECTVEGTSNPNLYWYRQAAGRGLQLLFYSVGIGQISSEVPQNLSASRPQDRQFILSSKKLLLSDSGFYLCAWSGASGQPQHFGDGTRLSIL.

This clone showed up just a few times. The rearrangement uses TRBV11-2 and TRBJ1-1; the D gene is possibly TRBD1 (5 bases). This CDR3 region has 15 residues. V was shortened by 1 base and J by 5 bases, with 14 bases between the two germline ends. Germline CDR1 SGHAT, CDR2 FQNNGV. In DNA form, the CDR3 reads TGTGCCAGCAGCTTAGTTGGGGGGAGTGGGACTGAAGCTTTCTTT. Translation gives CASSLVGGSGTEAFF.

The chain combines TRBV30 with TRBJ1-5; D is perhaps TRBD1 (5 bases). CDR1 is GTSNPN, CDR2 SVGIG, per germline (reference sequence). V gave up 2 bases and J gave up 7 bases, with 12 bases separating them. The CDR3 contains 13 residues. The CDR3 nucleotides are TGTGCCTGGAGTCCAGGGTCGGAACAGCCCCAGCATTTT. Protein: CAWSPGSEQPQHF.

The gene calls are TRBV19 and TRBJ2-6, with 12 positions matching TRBD1. The CDR3 runs to 21 residues. The germline V gene has CDR1 LNHDA and CDR2 SQIVND (reference sequence). The V and J ends lost 7 bases and 0 bases, in that order; junction bases with no gene match: 16. Here the CDR3 DNA reads TGTGCCAGTACTCTCCGGGGGACAGGGGGCTCAACCTCCTCTGGGGCCAACGTCCTGACTTTC. It is translated as CASTLRGTGGSTSSGANVLTF.

The chain recombines TRBV7-2 with TRBJ1-3, with 10 bases identical to TRBD1. The CDR3 is 16 residues long. Germline V gives CDR1 SGHTA, CDR2 FQGNSA. V lost 2 bases, J lost 4 bases, and 5 bases stayed unmatched. In DNA, the CDR3 is TGTGCCAGCAGCTTACCGACAGGGGGCTTAGGAAACACCATATATTTT. It specifies CASSLPTGGLGNTIYF.

The chain combines TRBV12-3 or TRBV12-4 with TRBJ1-1; TRBD1 is a possible D gene (5 bases). V was cut by 2 bases and J by 11 bases, with 12 bases left in between. The CDR3 runs to 12 residues. The CDR3 bases are TGTGCCAGCAGTTTATCGGGGGTAGAGGCTTTCTTT. Residues: CASSLSGVEAFF.

The chain combines TRBV7-2 with TRBJ2-7; D perhaps matches TRBD2 (7 bases). The CDR3 runs to 15 residues. V was cut by 5 bases and J by 2 bases, with 16 bases left in between. Germline V gene data show CDR1 as SGHTA and CDR2 as FQGNSA. The CDR3 sequence is CASSERGGSPYEQYF. As DNA, the CDR3 is TGTGCCAGCAGCGAAAGGGGGGGGTCCCCCTACGAGCAGTACTTC.

CDR3 sequence: CASRRQGENEQFF. The CDR3 nucleotides are TGTGCCAGCAGACGACAGGGTGAGAATGAGCAGTTCTTC. The chain couples TRBV3-1 (or the pseudogene TRBV3-2) to TRBJ2-1; the match to TRBD1 covers 7 bases. CDR1 is LGHDT, CDR2 YNNKEL, per germline (reference sequence). V dropped 6 bases and J dropped 7; count of bases not matched to a gene: 6. The CDR3 covers 13 residues.